This TCR beta chain comes out of a study of low-dose radiotherapy and immunotherapy resistance in tumors. Study details: Every six weeks patients received intravenous ipilimumab 1 mg/kg, and every two weeks they received intravenous nivolumab 240 mg. On a schedule of every two weeks, intravenous cyclophosphamide at a dose of 200 mg/m2 was delivered one day before each radiation and immunotherapy administration. Aspirin was administered orally at 300 mg daily for four cycles, commencing on cycle 1 day 1.

Trimming cost V 0 bases and J 0 bases, with 10 bases left between them. The germline V gene has CDR1 SGHRS and CDR2 YFSETQ. The CDR3 is 16 amino acids. In its sample, this clonotype was seen many times. Time point noted: before trial treatment. Along with nivolumab and ipilimumab, donors received aspirin, low-dose cyclophosphamide and low-dose radiotherapy. First-strand cDNA used TRAV- and TRBV-specific primers, covering alpha and beta chains. Amplification of TCRs used a constant-region primer and V-primer adapter for roughly 18 PCR cycles. Each CDR3 protein gets one entry after TCRdb re-called the reads with MiXCR. The profile shows over 70,000 distinct CDR3 sequences, less than 40% of them singletons.

The specimen comprised PBMCs, sampled before treatment. The chain couples TRBV5-1 to TRBJ2-1, with a weak D call TRBD2 (6 bases). The clonotype originates from a female donor with ovarian cancer. The CDR3 sequence is CASSLVMGGSYNEQFF. DNA of the CDR3: TGCGCCAGCAGCTTGGTCATGGGGGGCTCCTACAATGAGCAGTTCTTC.